This T cell receptor (beta chain) was captured by sequencing in a study of cytomegalovirus exposure and HLA in healthy donors. As to this clone: Its antigen is undetermined. An end of the junction differs from the germline gene, which may be a read error.

The CDR3 is made up of 14 amino acids. Germline V CDR1 and CDR2: MNHEY, SVGAGI. Regarding the study as a whole: It is likely that the observed cluster of highly shared sequence variants was a sequencing artifact. Investigators reported 164 TCR beta chains as tied to cytomegalovirus.

Primers included in the PCR were 60 Vbeta and 13 Jbeta primers. Sequencing was performed with immunoSEQ multiplex PCR; in TCRdb, only in-frame clones are kept and a portion is missing. This sample has approximately 92,000 clones, with around 74% found just once. The sequence came from a man between 45 and 60 years old in good health and CMV-seropositive. The chain has TRBV6-5 and TRBJ1-2; D is unclear. The sample consisted of PBMCs. In DNA, the CDR3 is TGTGCCAGCAGCCGAGCCGGGGAGAACTATGGCTACCCCTTC. Translating gives CASSRAGENYGYPF.